A single sample gave rise to the 32 T cell receptor beta chains below, sequenced in a study of beta chain features in type 1 diabetes. The whole isolated RNA underwent reverse transcription, so sequencing captured expressed TCRB transcripts. Libraries were prepared by immunoSEQ multiplex PCR; TCRdb keeps only in-frame clonotypes and omits some of them. The table lists about 370,000 clones, around 15% of them singletons, with 0.019% in the top ten. Specimen: naive CD4+ T cells from blood. The receptors derive from a woman aged 18-35 years in good health.

This clone showed up just a few times. Other nucleotide sequences in the sample specify the same CDR3. The chain links TRBV18 to TRBJ2-7; 7 nucleotides agree with TRBD1. Per the germline V gene, CDR1 is KGHSH and CDR2 is LQKENI. The CDR3 runs to 14 residues. The trim removed 0 bases at V and 4 bases at J, leaving 3 bases unmatched. CDR3 region: CASSPPTGSYEQYF. In DNA form, the CDR3 reads TGTGCCAGCTCACCACCGACAGGGTCGTACGAGCAGTACTTC.

This clone was observed a handful of times. The J gene is TRBJ2-1, the V gene TRBV18, with a possible D match to TRBD2 (6 bases). From germline, CDR1 is KGHSH and CDR2 LQKENI. This CDR3 has 13 residues. V shed 2 bases and J shed 10 bases, with 12 bases lying between them. The CDR3 here is CASSPRTMSEQFF. In DNA form, the CDR3 reads TGTGCCAGCTCACCAAGGACTATGAGCGAGCAGTTCTTC.

The J gene is TRBJ2-1, the V gene TRBV28, with D possibly TRBD1 on 5 matching bases. The CDR3 sequence is 15 residues long. Per germline, CDR1 MDHEN and CDR2 SYDVKM. The V and J ends lost 4 bases and 3 bases respectively, with 13 bases between them. CDR3 sequence: CASSSTGKSYNEQFF. CDR3 nucleotide sequence: TGTGCCAGCAGTTCCACAGGAAAAAGCTACAATGAGCAGTTCTTC.

Details on this clone: One end of the junction does not line up with germline, which may come from a read error. The chain uses TRBV11-2 and TRBJ2-2, with TRBD1 identical over 9 bases. This CDR3 has 15 amino acids. Germline values: CDR1 SGHAT, CDR2 FQNNGV. The CDR3 sequence: CASSIQGAKTGELFF. CDR3 DNA sequence: TGTGCCAGCAGCATACAGGGGGCGAAAACCGGGGAGCTGTTTTTT.

This clone was seen more than once but under ten times. Distinct nucleotide sequences in the sample also encode this CDR3. The chain carries TRBV28 and TRBJ2-7; D gene uncertain. CDR3 length equals 11 residues. V lost 3 bases, J lost 4 bases, and 4 bases lay in between. Germline V gene lookup returns CDR1 MDHEN and CDR2 SYDVKM. CDR3 protein: CASSFRYEQYF. As DNA, the CDR3 is TGTGCCAGCAGTTTTCGGTACGAGCAGTACTTC. The full variable domain, in which reference TRBV28 and TRBJ2-7 provide the parts outside the CDR3, is DVKVTQSSRYLVKRTGEKVFLECVQDMDHENMFWYRQDPGLGLRLIYFSYDVKMKEKGDIPEGYSVSREKKERFSLILESASTNQTSMYLCASSFRYEQYFGPGTRLTVT.

J is TRBJ2-1 and V is TRBV7-9; TRBD2 agrees at 7 bases. The CDR3 sequence is 15 residues long. Germline CDR1 SEHNR, CDR2 FQNEAQ (reference sequence). J was trimmed by 5 bases and V by 7 bases; bases with no gene match: 11. The CDR3 loop is CASIGREHINNEQFF. DNA of the CDR3: TGTGCCAGCATAGGGCGGGAGCACATTAACAATGAGCAGTTCTTC.

There are a few counts of this clone. This chain connects TRBV25-1 to TRBJ2-2; tentatively, D is TRBD1 (6 bases). The CDR3 totals 15 residues. Trimming took off 2 bases at V and 7 bases at J, with 14 bases between the two ends. Germline assignment: CDR1 MGHDK and CDR2 SYGVNS. The CDR3 nucleotides read TGTGCCAGCAGTGAACTGGACAGAGGCGGCGGGGAGCTGTTTTTT. Translating gives CASSELDRGGGELFF.

The sample holds a few counts of this clone. V and J are TRBV7-9 and TRBJ2-5; 7 bases agree with TRBD2. CDR3 length: 14 amino acids. The V gene end was trimmed by 5 bases and the J gene end by 5 bases; junction bases not matched to a gene: 8. CDR1 is SEHNR and CDR2 is FQNEAQ in the germline V gene (reference sequence). The CDR3 nucleotides read TGTGCCAGCAGCCCCTCTCGAGCGGGGGAGACCCAGTACTTC. It yields the protein CASSPSRAGETQYF. Full variable domain (rest looked up from reference TRBV7-9 and TRBJ2-5): DTGVSQNPRHKITKRGQNVTFRCDPISEHNRLYWYRQTLGQGPEFLTYFQNEAQLEKSRLLSDRFSAERPKGSFSTLEIQRTEQGDSAMYLCASSPSRAGETQYFGPGTRLLVL.

The sample holds a few counts of this clone. This chain uses TRBV7-2 with TRBJ2-1, with 9 nucleotides matching TRBD2. The CDR3 contains 16 residues. Germline V gives CDR1 SGHTA, CDR2 FQGNSA. V was clipped by 1 base and J by 5 bases; unmatched bases: 6. CDR3 sequence: CASSLGLAGGDNEQFF. The CDR3 nucleotides read TGTGCCAGCAGCTTAGGTTTGGCGGGAGGGGACAATGAGCAGTTCTTC.

This clone was counted a few times. Additional DNA sequences in this sample encode the identical CDR3. The chain has TRBV29-1 and TRBJ1-1; D might be TRBD1 (5 bases). Germline V gives CDR1 SQVTM, CDR2 ANQGSEA. Trimming removed 4 bases at V and 4 bases at J, with 10 bases between. The length of the CDR3 is 12 residues. This chain's CDR3 is CSVAGFTTEAFF. The CDR3 DNA follows: TGCAGCGTTGCAGGGTTTACCACTGAAGCTTTCTTT.

The chain has TRBV4-1 and TRBJ2-5; TRBD2 matches at 11 bases. The CDR3 covers 19 residues. V shed 6 bases and J 1 base; nucleotides not matched to a gene: 16. Germline CDR1 and CDR2: MGHRA and YSYEKL. DNA of the CDR3: TGCGCCAGCAGTCGAACCCCAGGAAGGACTAGCGGGTTCCAAGAGACCCAGTACTTC. It translates to CASSRTPGRTSGFQETQYF.

On this clone itself: One end of the junction fails to match germline, which may point to a read error. Other DNA sequences of this sample code for an identical CDR3. This sequence joins TRBV7-9 and TRBJ2-5, with 7 bases aligning to TRBD2. The CDR3 has 15 amino acids. Germline loops: CDR1 SEHNR, CDR2 FQNEAQ (reference sequence). The CDR3 spells CASSLAGQAQETQYF. The CDR3 region has the DNA TGTGCGAGCAGCTTAGCGGGCCAAGCTCAAGAGACCCAGTACTTC.

The chain joins TRBV7-8 to TRBJ2-5; TRBD2 might be the D (5 bases). Germline CDR1 SGHVS, CDR2 FQNEAQ. V was cut by 7 bases and J by 9 bases, with 21 bases left in between. CDR3 length: 14 amino acids. The CDR3: CASTPEAVSAAQYF. CDR3 nucleotides: TGTGCCAGCACCCCCGAAGCGGTGTCGGCGGCCCAGTACTTC.

This clone was counted between two and nine times. This sequence joins TRBV7-2 and TRBJ2-5, with 7 bases fitting TRBD2. CDR3 length: 15 amino acids. Germline loops: CDR1 SGHTA, CDR2 FQGNSA. V was clipped by 1 base and J by 1 base; unmatched bases: 3. The CDR3 DNA is TGTGCCAGCAGCTTAGTGGCTAGCGGCCAAGAGACCCAGTACTTC. This gives the protein CASSLVASGQETQYF.

The V gene is TRBV10-3, the J gene TRBJ2-4; 8 bases match TRBD2. The J segment lost 7 bases and the V segment lost 3 bases, leaving 8 bases of the junction unmatched. Germline CDR1 ENHRY, CDR2 SYGVKD. The CDR3 consists of 15 residues. CDR3 region: CAISDGAGGGNIQYF. The CDR3 bases are TGTGCCATCAGTGATGGTGCGGGAGGCGGGAACATTCAGTACTTC.

This sequence joins TRBV19 and TRBJ1-4; 8 bases are a match to TRBD1. The CDR3 is made up of 13 amino acids. V lost 7 bases and J lost 8; bases outside the gene matches: 6. CDR1 and CDR2 from the germline V gene are LNHDA and SQIVND (reference sequence). The CDR3 DNA reads as TGTGCCAGTAACGGACAGGGTTCCGAAAAACTGTTTTTT. Translating it yields CASNGQGSEKLFF.

CDR3 sequence reads: CASSDKREGRLSEQFF. CDR3 DNA: TGTGCCAGCAGCGATAAGCGGGAGGGCCGTTTGAGTGAGCAGTTCTTC. The chain joins TRBV25-1 to TRBJ2-1; TRBD2 matches at 10 bases. The CDR3 runs to 16 residues. V was pared by 6 bases and J by 9 bases, with 14 bases of the junction left unmatched. The germline gives CDR1 MGHDK, CDR2 SYGVNS.

V and J are TRBV2 and TRBJ1-5; D is uncertain. Germline V gives CDR1 SNHLY, CDR2 FYNNEI. The CDR3 is 13 amino acids. Between the trimmed V and J ends, which lost 3 bases and 2 bases, there was a span of 5 bases. CDR3 sequence reads: CASSEGGNQPQHF. The CDR3 nucleotides are TGTGCCAGCAGTGAGGGAGGCAATCAGCCCCAGCATTTT.

This rearrangement joins TRBV28 to TRBJ2-7; possibly TRBD1 for D (8 bases). Germline V lookup: CDR1 MDHEN, CDR2 SYDVKM. This CDR3 spans 16 amino acids. The V gene lost 4 bases and the J gene lost 1 base, with 17 bases spanning the gap. Here the CDR3 DNA reads TGTGCCAGCAGTTCCCCCGGACAGGGAGGGTCCTACGAGCAGTACTTC. This encodes CASSSPGQGGSYEQYF.

There are a few counts of this clone. The rearrangement uses TRBV30 and TRBJ2-1; 8 nucleotides match TRBD2. Germline V CDR1 and CDR2: GTSNPN, SVGIG (reference sequence). V lost 2 bases, J lost 7 bases, and 16 bases stayed unmatched. CDR3 length: 17 amino acids. In nucleotides, the CDR3 is TGTGCCTGGAGTATCTTCCGAACTAGCGGTCTGGGGAATGAGCAGTTCTTC. Translation gives CAWSIFRTSGLGNEQFF.

The gene calls are TRBV5-4 and TRBJ2-5; 7 positions match TRBD2. The CDR3 is made up of 13 amino acids. The germline CDR1 and CDR2 sequences are SGHNT and YYREEE (reference sequence). V dropped 0 bases and J dropped 4; count of bases not matched to a gene: 0. CDR3 residues: CASSLGLAETQYF. CDR3 nucleotide sequence: TGTGCCAGCAGCTTGGGACTAGCAGAGACCCAGTACTTC.

There are a few counts of this clone. The rearrangement uses TRBV28 and TRBJ2-7, with a possible D match to TRBD1 (5 bases). The CDR3 runs to 15 residues. V lost 6 bases and J 3 bases, leaving 18 bases between the germline ends. Germline V gene lookup returns CDR1 MDHEN and CDR2 SYDVKM. The DNA for the CDR3 is TGTGCCAGCAGCCCCCCAGGAAGCAGGGACTACGAGCAGTACTTC. Its translation: CASSPPGSRDYEQYF. Full variable domain (outside the CDR3, taken from reference TRBV28 and TRBJ2-7): DVKVTQSSRYLVKRTGEKVFLECVQDMDHENMFWYRQDPGLGLRLIYFSYDVKMKEKGDIPEGYSVSREKKERFSLILESASTNQTSMYLCASSPPGSRDYEQYFGPGTRLTVT.

The chain recombines TRBV7-8 with TRBJ2-2, with 8 nucleotides matching TRBD1. CDR1 is SGHVS, CDR2 FQNEAQ, per germline. The CDR3 covers 16 residues. The V and J ends lost 5 bases and 3 bases, in that order; junction bases with no gene match: 8. The chain's CDR3 is CASSRSDRAYTGELFF. The DNA for the CDR3 is TGTGCCAGCAGCCGATCGGACAGGGCGTACACCGGGGAGCTGTTTTTT.

The chain uses TRBV5-1 and TRBJ1-1, with D unresolved. Trimming took off 0 bases at V and 11 bases at J, with 11 bases between the two ends. The CDR3 has 12 residues. Germline CDR1 reads SGHRS; CDR2 reads YFSETQ. CDR3 region: CASSLEHRRAFF. In nucleotides, the CDR3 is TGCGCCAGCAGCTTGGAACACCGGCGGGCTTTCTTT.

J is TRBJ1-1 and V is TRBV6-6; TRBD1 might be the D (5 bases). Deletions cut 8 bases from V and 3 bases from J, with 13 bases between. This CDR3 is 13 amino acids long. Per the germline V gene, CDR1 is MNHNY and CDR2 is SVGAGI (reference sequence). The CDR3 loop is CASGGNSHTEAFF. CDR3 bases: TGTGCCAGCGGGGGGAACAGTCACACTGAAGCTTTCTTT.

The chain employs TRBV7-2 and TRBJ1-1; tentative D call: TRBD1 (5 bases). The CDR3 spans 14 residues. With 4 bases removed from V and 4 bases from J, the gap between germline ends came to 13 bases. Germline-derived CDR1 and CDR2 are SGHTA and FQGNSA. The CDR3 sequence is CASSSSQGGTEAFF. CDR3 DNA: TGTGCCAGCAGCTCGAGTCAGGGTGGCACTGAAGCTTTCTTT.

This chain links TRBV25-1 with TRBJ1-2; D gene ambiguous. Deletions cut 0 bases from V and 7 bases from J, with 9 bases between. Looked up from germline, CDR1 is MGHDK and CDR2 is SYGVNS. The CDR3 length is 13 residues. CDR3 sequence (DNA): TGTGCCAGCAGTGAATATGAGGGTTTTGGCTACACCTTC. Translated: CASSEYEGFGYTF.

V is TRBV5-1 and J is TRBJ1-1; 8 bases match TRBD1. Trimming removed 1 base from V and 1 base from J; junction bases left unmatched: 3. CDR1 SGHRS and CDR2 YFSETQ come from the germline V gene. The CDR3 sequence is 15 residues long. The CDR3 region is CASSLQDRANTEAFF. DNA of the CDR3: TGCGCCAGCAGCTTGCAGGACAGGGCGAACACTGAAGCTTTCTTT. The variable domain in full, completed from reference TRBV5-1 and TRBJ1-1, reads KAGVTQTPRYLIKTRGQQVTLSCSPISGHRSVSWYQQTPGQGLQFLFEYFSETQRNKGNFPGRFSGRQFSNSRSEMNVSTLELGDSALYLCASSLQDRANTEAFFGQGTRLTVV.

The chain links TRBV9 to TRBJ2-2; 7 bases are shared with TRBD2. Germline V gene lookup returns CDR1 SGDLS and CDR2 YYNGEE. Unmatched junction bases numbered 7, after V lost 1 base and J lost 1 base. This CDR3 is 17 amino acids long. As DNA, the CDR3 is TGTGCCAGCAGCGTATCCGTATGGGAGGGGAACACCGGGGAGCTGTTTTTT. This gives the protein CASSVSVWEGNTGELFF.

This clone occurred a few times. The chain recombines TRBV5-4 with TRBJ2-3, with D possibly being TRBD2 (6 bases). Trimming took 0 bases from V and 3 from J, leaving 14 bases between them. The germline CDR1 and CDR2 sequences are SGHNT and YYREEE (reference sequence). This CDR3 has 16 residues. CDR3 protein: CASSLALTGVTDTQYF. CDR3 in DNA: TGTGCCAGCAGCTTGGCCCTAACGGGAGTTACAGATACGCAGTATTTT.

This clone was detected only a few times. This CDR3 reads CASSVGVTSGNEQFF. CDR3 nucleotides: TGTGCCAGCAGCGTAGGGGTGACTAGCGGCAATGAGCAGTTCTTC. This rearrangement joins TRBV9 to TRBJ2-1, with 9 bases identical to TRBD2. Per the germline V gene, CDR1 is SGDLS and CDR2 is YYNGEE. The junction had 4 bases not matched to a gene; V was cut back by 0 bases and J by 6 bases. The CDR3 extends over 15 amino acids. The whole variable domain, filled in from reference TRBV9 and TRBJ2-1, reads DSGVTQTPKHLITATGQRVTLRCSPRSGDLSVYWYQQSLDQGLQFLIQYYNGEERAKGNILERFSAQQFPDLHSELNLSSLELGDSALYFCASSVGVTSGNEQFFGPGTRLTVL.

The rearrangement uses TRBV19 and TRBJ2-1; the match to TRBD1 covers 9 bases. CDR3 length: 14 amino acids. V was pared by 0 bases and J by 11 bases, with 5 bases of the junction left unmatched. Germline V gene lookup returns CDR1 LNHDA and CDR2 SQIVND (reference sequence). This CDR3 is CASSIDGTGPKQFF. The CDR3, as DNA: TGTGCCAGTAGTATAGATGGGACAGGGCCTAAGCAGTTCTTC.